This T cell receptor (beta chain) was recovered during a study of vaccination effects on CD4 cells after COVID-19. Regarding the study as a whole: Few convalescent patients and no early post-infection timepoints were included in the study. Healthy vaccinees' vaccine-induced clones included only 1 of 255 that recognized common cold coronaviruses.

Remarks on this clone: Its antigen is currently unknown.

TCRdb keeps only in-frame clones here, not all; method: immunoSEQ multiplex PCR. The profile covers tens of thousands of clones, with 73% appearing a single time and less than 1.5% taken by the ten largest. Before any sequencing was done, the ViraFEST assay used viral peptide pools to expand antigen-specific CD4+ T cells. Cultured cells yielded isolated CD4+ T cells after 10 days. Two doses of BNT162b2 or mRNA-1273 vaccine were administered to participants. In the vaccine recipients, nucleocapsid antibodies were negative and there was no prior SARS-CoV-2 infection. On days 3 and 7, fresh IL-2 medium replaced half the medium. Trimming shortened V by 3 bases and J by 3 bases, and 6 bases separated the two germline ends. This CDR3 region has 12 residues. Germline V gene lookup returns CDR1 MNHNS and CDR2 SASEGT.

This receptor was identified in a human donor who received a COVID-19 vaccine. This sequence joins TRBV6-1 and TRBJ2-7; D ambiguous. Source: CD4+ T cells from PBMCs cultured with HCoV-229E spike peptides, taken after COVID-19 vaccination. CDR3 coding DNA: TGTGCCAGCAGTGAGGGATACTACGAGCAGTACGTC. Protein product: CASSEGYYEQYV.